What follows are 29 T cell receptor beta chains derived from one specimen sequenced in a study of OX40 agonist ivuxolimab in advanced cancers. The library was generated by the immunoSEQ multiplex PCR assay. Sourced from immuneACCESS, this table was stored by TCRdb with only in-frame sequences that have V and J called. A share of the clones is absent; for the studies checked, an unresolved V gene accounts for under half, and the remainder has no known explanation. The sample has about 77,000 clones on record, roughly 87% of them singletons. The ten top clones hold less than 0.75% of the sample. The starting material was CD4+ or CD8+ T cells sorted from blood, obtained in a trial of the OX40 agonist ivuxolimab. Receptors originate from an adult with an advanced solid tumor such as melanoma, head and neck, liver or kidney cancer.

This clone was recorded once. CDR3 DNA: TGTGCCAGCAGCGTTGACAGTGCCGGTGGCTACACCTTC. Translated: CASSVDSAGGYTF. V usage is TRBV9 and J usage is TRBJ1-2, with a tentative D call TRBD1 (5 bases). The V gene's germline CDR1 is SGDLS and CDR2 YYNGEE. Trimming cost V 2 bases and J 7 bases, with 12 bases left between them. This CDR3 is built from 13 residues.

In its sample, this clone was seen a few times. V usage is TRBV19 and J usage is TRBJ2-4, with D possibly being TRBD2 (7 bases). V lost 7 bases and J lost 12, with 25 bases in between. This CDR3 comprises 15 residues. Germline V gene lookup returns CDR1 LNHDA and CDR2 SQIVND (reference sequence). CDR3 nucleotide sequence: TGTGCCAGTACGAGCTCGGGGGGCCCCCAAAGGGGTCAGTACTTC. Its translation: CASTSSGGPQRGQYF.

The chain links TRBV2 to TRBJ2-1, with D perhaps being TRBD1 or TRBD2 (5 bases each). The V end lost 10 bases, the J end lost 12 bases, and 25 bases lay between the germline ends. This CDR3 comprises 14 residues. Germline CDR1 and CDR2: SNHLY and FYNNEI. The CDR3 is CATHSIRDPLGQFF. CDR3 DNA: TGTGCCACCCACTCCATCCGGGACCCCCTGGGGCAGTTCTTC.

This chain connects TRBV7-9 to TRBJ1-1; possibly TRBD1 for D (6 bases). The CDR3 loop spans 14 amino acids. Germline values: CDR1 SEHNR, CDR2 FQNEAQ (reference sequence). Deletions cut 1 base from V and 3 bases from J, with 9 bases between. The CDR3 DNA reads TGTGCCAGCAGCTTAGGGGGGCGGGACACTGAAGCTTTCTTT. The encoded protein is CASSLGGRDTEAFF. Filled out from reference TRBV7-9 and TRBJ1-1, the complete variable domain reads DTGVSQNPRHKITKRGQNVTFRCDPISEHNRLYWYRQTLGQGPEFLTYFQNEAQLEKSRLLSDRFSAERPKGSFSTLEIQRTEQGDSAMYLCASSLGGRDTEAFFGQGTRLTVV.

The chain links TRBV30 to TRBJ2-2; D possibly corresponds to TRBD2 (6 bases). Germline CDR1 and CDR2: GTSNPN and SVGIG (reference sequence). The CDR3 length is 13 residues. CDR3 bases: TGTGCTGGGAGGATGGGGAGCACCGGGGAGCTGTTTTTT. This gives the protein CAGRMGSTGELFF.

A remark on this clone: Other DNA sequences in the sample encode the same CDR3. This sequence joins TRBV7-3 and TRBJ1-1, with TRBD1 identical over 9 bases. The junction had 7 bases not matched to a gene; V was cut back by 6 bases and J by 5 bases. The V gene's germline CDR1 is SGHTA and CDR2 FQGTGA. This CDR3 region has 14 residues. In DNA form, the CDR3 reads TGTGCCAGCAGGCCGGGACAGGGAAATACTGAAGCTTTCTTT. Amino acids: CASRPGQGNTEAFF.

This chain uses TRBV30 with TRBJ1-2, with 7 bases aligning to TRBD1. This CDR3 is built from 12 residues. Germline CDR1 and CDR2: GTSNPN and SVGIG (reference sequence). With 8 bases clipped from V and 2 bases from J, the junction kept 5 bases outside the gene matches. CDR3 nucleotide sequence: TGTGCCAGGGACAGAGAGAACTATGGCTACACCTTC. Residues: CARDRENYGYTF.

CDR3 nucleotide sequence: TGTGCCAGCAGTCGCAGTACAGGGAGGAGTGAAAAACTGTTTTTT. Its translation is CASSRSTGRSEKLFF. The chain combines TRBV25-1 with TRBJ1-4; tentatively, D is TRBD1 (6 bases). Germline V gives CDR1 MGHDK, CDR2 SYGVNS. V was trimmed by 5 bases and J by 7 bases, leaving 17 bases between them. The CDR3 has 15 residues.

This sequence joins TRBV28 and TRBJ1-4; TRBD1 might be the D (6 bases). The V end lost 3 bases, the J end lost 7 bases, and 12 bases lay between the germline ends. CDR3 size: 14 residues. The germline gives CDR1 MDHEN, CDR2 SYDVKM. The CDR3 sequence is CASSFRRGSEKLFF. CDR3 sequence (DNA): TGTGCCAGCAGTTTTAGAAGGGGGAGTGAAAAACTGTTTTTT.

As DNA, the CDR3 is TGTGCCAGCAGCTTAGTATCGGTGAACACTGAAGCTTTCTTT. This codes for CASSLVSVNTEAFF. The gene calls are TRBV7-8 and TRBJ1-1, with D unclear. V lost 1 base and J lost 0, with 6 bases in between. The CDR3 loop spans 14 amino acids. Looked up from germline, CDR1 is SGHVS and CDR2 is FQNEAQ.

The genes are TRBV2 and TRBJ1-1; a possible D gene is TRBD1 (5 bases). Trimming took off 4 bases at V and 6 bases at J, with 12 bases between the two ends. There are 13 residues in the CDR3. Germline CDR1 SNHLY, CDR2 FYNNEI. The CDR3 DNA is TGTGCCAGCAGTGGGGGGGGAGGGTCTGAAGCTTTCTTT. It yields the protein CASSGGGGSEAFF.

This clone was counted a single time. The CDR3 DNA sequence: TGTGCCAGTAGTTTTCCTGGGACAGGGTACCACGAGCAGTACTTC. This gives the protein CASSFPGTGYHEQYF. The J gene is TRBJ2-7, the V gene TRBV19; 9 nucleotides align to TRBD1. This CDR3 spans 15 amino acids. Looked up from germline, CDR1 is LNHDA and CDR2 is SQIVND (reference sequence). The V segment lost 5 bases and the J segment 5 bases; nucleotides outside the gene matches: 10.

The rearrangement uses TRBV29-1 and TRBJ2-7; 12 bases are shared with TRBD1. The germline CDR1 and CDR2 sequences are SQVTM and ANQGSEA. The junction had 6 bases not matched to a gene; V was cut back by 5 bases and J by 4 bases. CDR3 length: 14 residues. The CDR3 DNA reads as TGCAGCGTTCAGGGGACAGGGGGCAATTACGAGCAGTACTTC. This gives the protein CSVQGTGGNYEQYF.

The chain has TRBV27 and TRBJ2-1; 10 bases are a match to TRBD2. The junction had 7 bases not matched to a gene; V was cut back by 4 bases and J by 7 bases. The CDR3 runs 15 residues. From germline, CDR1 is MNHEY and CDR2 SMNVEV (reference sequence). Here the CDR3 DNA reads TGTGCCAGCAGTTCCAGCGGGGGGGGGTTTAATGAGCAGTTCTTC. This sequence encodes CASSSSGGGFNEQFF.

The chain recombines TRBV9 with TRBJ2-2, with D perhaps matching TRBD2 (6 bases). The V and J ends lost 0 bases and 0 bases respectively, with 6 bases between them. The CDR3 is made up of 15 amino acids. Germline V gene lookup returns CDR1 SGDLS and CDR2 YYNGEE. The DNA for the CDR3 is TGTGCCAGCAGCGTAGCGGGGGCGAACACCGGGGAGCTGTTTTTT. Translating gives CASSVAGANTGELFF.

CDR3 nucleotides: TGTGCCAGCAGCAAAGACAGTGGCACCGGGGAGCTGTTTTTT. As protein: CASSKDSGTGELFF. The V call is TRBV21-1, the J call TRBJ2-2; TRBD1 reflects the table's D call only, with no check against the DNA. TRBV21-1 is a pseudogene locus. CDR3 length equals 14 residues.

This chain joins TRBV7-2 and TRBJ1-4; D is ambiguous. This CDR3 region has 14 residues. Germline CDR1 SGHTA, CDR2 FQGNSA. V lost 3 bases and J 4 bases, leaving 9 bases between the germline ends. CDR3 sequence: CASSFQQSNEKLFF. CDR3 sequence (DNA): TGTGCCAGCAGCTTCCAACAGAGTAATGAAAAACTGTTTTTT.

The chain combines TRBV16 with TRBJ1-3, with 9 bases fitting TRBD1. The CDR3 consists of 16 residues. The germline V gene encodes CDR1 KGHSY and CDR2 FQNENV. With 4 bases clipped from V and 0 bases from J, the junction kept 4 bases outside the gene matches. The CDR3 loop is CASSRGGQGSGNTIYF. In nucleotides, the CDR3 is TGTGCCAGCAGCCGCGGGGGACAGGGCTCTGGAAACACCATATATTTT.

The rearrangement joins TRBV30 to TRBJ1-3; 8 nucleotides line up with TRBD1. The CDR3 has 14 amino acids. After removal of 5 bases from V and 3 bases from J, the junction contained 6 bases not matched to a gene. In germline, CDR1 is GTSNPN, CDR2 SVGIG (reference sequence). In DNA, the CDR3 is TGTGCCTGGGGCCTTACAGGGGGTGGAAACACCATATATTTT. Translation: CAWGLTGGGNTIYF.

The genes are TRBV4-1 and TRBJ2-3; no definite D call. The CDR3 runs 16 residues. Between the trimmed V and J ends, which lost 0 bases and 4 bases, there was a span of 14 bases. CDR1 and CDR2 from the germline V gene are MGHRA and YSYEKL. The CDR3 DNA is TGCGCCAGCAGCCAAGATGGGCAGTCGTCGGCAGATACGCAGTATTTT. Its protein product is CASSQDGQSSADTQYF.

The J gene is TRBJ1-5, the V gene TRBV5-5; D is possibly TRBD1 (5 bases). CDR1 is SGHKS and CDR2 is YYEKEE in the germline V gene (reference sequence). This CDR3 is built from 15 residues. V gave up 4 bases and J gave up 2 bases, with 13 bases separating them. CDR3 region: CASSRGVVGNQPQHF. CDR3 coding DNA: TGTGCCAGCAGCAGAGGGGTGGTTGGCAATCAGCCCCAGCATTTT.

V is TRBV5-4 and J is TRBJ2-1; 13 bases are a match to TRBD2. Germline V gene data show CDR1 as SGHNT and CDR2 as YYREEE (reference sequence). There are 16 residues in the CDR3. V trimming: 4 bases; J trimming: 5 bases; junction bases outside the gene matches: 6. The CDR3 DNA reads TGTGCCAGCAGCGTGACTAGCGGGGGGCGGAACAATGAGCAGTTCTTC. It codes for CASSVTSGGRNNEQFF.

The chain joins TRBV9 to TRBJ2-3, with D maybe TRBD2 (6 bases). V was cut by 6 bases and J by 1 base, with 15 bases left in between. The germline V gene encodes CDR1 SGDLS and CDR2 YYNGEE. The CDR3 sequence is 15 residues long. The CDR3 DNA reads as TGTGCCAGCACAGGGACGGGGGAACGCACAGATACGCAGTATTTT. This sequence encodes CASTGTGERTDTQYF.

This chain's CDR3 is CASSPAWTSGEETQYF. DNA for the CDR3: TGCGCCAGCAGCCCTGCATGGACTAGCGGGGAAGAGACCCAGTACTTC. The chain has TRBV5-1 and TRBJ2-5; 12 bases map to TRBD2. The germline CDR1 and CDR2 sequences are SGHRS and YFSETQ. V shed 4 bases and J 3 bases; nucleotides not matched to a gene: 7. The CDR3 has 16 residues.

V and J are TRBV28 and TRBJ1-5; no clear D gene. The V end lost 3 bases, the J end lost 5 bases, and 17 bases lay between the germline ends. The germline V gene has CDR1 MDHEN and CDR2 SYDVKM. This CDR3 region has 16 residues. The CDR3 sequence: CASSLGGASAYQPQHF. CDR3 in DNA: TGTGCCAGCAGTTTGGGAGGAGCATCAGCGTATCAGCCCCAGCATTTT.

This clone has only one observation. The chain combines TRBV27 with TRBJ2-1; D might be TRBD1 (5 bases). From germline, CDR1 is MNHEY and CDR2 SMNVEV (reference sequence). Trimming pared 5 bases from V and 6 bases from J, leaving 17 bases between. There are 15 residues in the CDR3. The CDR3 region is CASSEAPQVSNEQFF. The CDR3 nucleotides read TGTGCCAGCAGTGAGGCCCCACAGGTTTCCAATGAGCAGTTCTTC.

This chain joins TRBV27 and TRBJ2-7, with 8 bases aligning to TRBD2. Germline V gene sequence: CDR1 MNHEY, CDR2 SMNVEV (reference sequence). Unmatched junction bases numbered 5, after V lost 5 bases and J lost 2 bases. The CDR3 is 14 residues long. The CDR3 protein is CASSLGTRAYEQYF. The CDR3 DNA is TGTGCCAGCAGTCTTGGGACTAGGGCCTACGAGCAGTACTTC.

V is TRBV5-4 and J is TRBJ1-1; D call uncertain. This CDR3 region has 16 residues. V dropped 0 bases and J dropped 0 bases, with 12 bases sitting between them. Germline CDR1 SGHNT, CDR2 YYREEE (reference sequence). The CDR3 region has the DNA TGTGCCAGCAGCTTGGGATCTCTGGTAGTGAACACTGAAGCTTTCTTT. As protein: CASSLGSLVVNTEAFF.

The V and J genes are TRBV27 and TRBJ2-7, with TRBD2 identical over 7 bases. V gave up 8 bases and J gave up 1 base; unmatched junction bases: 8. CDR1 and CDR2 (germline): MNHEY, SMNVEV (reference sequence). This CDR3 spans 14 amino acids. Here the CDR3 DNA reads TGTGCCAGCTCCCGGGGAGGGGTTTCCTACGAGCAGTACTTC. Amino acids: CASSRGGVSYEQYF.